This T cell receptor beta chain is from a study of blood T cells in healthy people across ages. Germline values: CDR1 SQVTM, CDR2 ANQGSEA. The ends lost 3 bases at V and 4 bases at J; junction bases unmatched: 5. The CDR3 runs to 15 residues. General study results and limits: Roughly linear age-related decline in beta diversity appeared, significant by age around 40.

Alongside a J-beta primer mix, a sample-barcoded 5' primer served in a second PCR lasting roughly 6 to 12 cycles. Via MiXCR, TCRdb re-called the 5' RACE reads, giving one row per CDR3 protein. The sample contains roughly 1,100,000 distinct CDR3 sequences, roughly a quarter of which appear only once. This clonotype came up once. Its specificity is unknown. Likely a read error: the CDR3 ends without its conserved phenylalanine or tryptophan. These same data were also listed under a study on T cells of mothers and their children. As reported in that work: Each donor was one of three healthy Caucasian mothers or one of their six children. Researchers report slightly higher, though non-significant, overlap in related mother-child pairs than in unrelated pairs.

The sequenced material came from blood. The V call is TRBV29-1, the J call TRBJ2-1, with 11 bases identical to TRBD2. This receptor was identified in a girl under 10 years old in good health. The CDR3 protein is CSVEPTSGAYNEQFL. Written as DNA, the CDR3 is TGCAGCGTTGAGCCGACTAGCGGGGCTTACAATGAGCAGTTCCTC.